Each of the 17 T cell receptor beta chains below was sequenced from the same sample in a study of spatial heterogeneity in lung cancer. The time point was: sample taken at primary tumor resection. TCRdb reprocessed the 5' RACE reads with MiXCR, giving one entry per CDR3 protein. The table lists about 22,000 distinct CDR3 sequences, 4.6% of them singletons. The starting material was PBMCs, obtained at surgery. Source of these receptors: a male donor with early-stage non-small cell lung cancer.

This clonotype was seen repeatedly, ten times or more. The genes are TRBV5-5 and TRBJ1-6; D unclear. Germline V gene sequence: CDR1 SGHKS, CDR2 YYEKEE (reference sequence). The CDR3 loop spans 16 amino acids. The V gene lost 3 bases and the J gene lost 0 bases, with 10 bases spanning the gap. CDR3: CASSSDPSSYNSPLHF. As DNA, the CDR3 is TGTGCCAGCAGCTCGGATCCGAGCTCCTATAATTCACCCCTCCACTTT. The entire variable domain, with the rest obtained from reference TRBV5-5 and TRBJ1-6, is as follows: DAGVTQSPTHLIKTRGQQVTLRCSPISGHKSVSWYQQVLGQGPQFIFQYYEKEERGRGNFPDRFSARQFPNYSSELNVNALLLGDSALYLCASSSDPSSYNSPLHFGNGTRLTVT.

This clonotype was seen a few times. The CDR3 loop is CASSTLGGGSSYEQYF. The CDR3 DNA is TGTGCCAGCAGTACCCTGGGCGGGGGTTCCTCCTACGAGCAGTACTTC. The V call is TRBV5-6, the J call TRBJ2-7; 7 bases map to TRBD2. V was pared by 5 bases and J by 0 bases, with 11 bases of the junction left unmatched. CDR1 and CDR2 (germline): SGHDT, YYEEEE. The CDR3 is 16 amino acids.

This clonotype was counted many times. V gene TRBV19 combines with J gene TRBJ1-5; 7 positions match TRBD1. CDR3 length equals 15 residues. The germline CDR1 and CDR2 sequences are LNHDA and SQIVND (reference sequence). Germline trimming cut 4 bases from V and 2 bases from J; bases unmatched to any gene: 5. DNA for the CDR3: TGTGCCAGTAGTAAACGGGGGACAGGCAATCAGCCCCAGCATTTT. Translation: CASSKRGTGNQPQHF.

This clonotype was detected only a few times. This rearrangement joins TRBV7-2 to TRBJ2-1, with D possibly matching TRBD2 (5 bases). CDR1 and CDR2 (germline): SGHTA, FQGNSA. The CDR3 loop spans 16 amino acids. Deletions cut 0 bases from V and 5 bases from J, with 14 bases between. CDR3 nucleotides: TGTGCCAGCAGCTTAGCGCTTGGTAGCGTTAACAATGAGCAGTTCTTC. Translated: CASSLALGSVNNEQFF. The whole variable domain, remainder taken from reference TRBV7-2 and TRBJ2-1, is GAGVSQSPSNKVTEKGKDVELRCDPISGHTALYWYRQSLGQGLEFLIYFQGNSAPDKSGLPSDRFSAERTGGSVSTLTIQRTQQEDSAVYLCASSLALGSVNNEQFFGPGTRLTVL.

This clonotype was picked up many times. CDR3 nucleotides: TGTGCCAGCGGGGGGTCCTCTGGGGCCAACGTCCTGACTTTC. This sequence encodes CASGGSSGANVLTF. The rearrangement links TRBV6-1 to TRBJ2-6; perhaps TRBD2 as D (6 bases). This CDR3 has 14 amino acids. CDR1 is MNHNS, CDR2 SASEGT, per germline. The V gene lost 8 bases and the J gene lost 0 bases, with 8 bases spanning the gap.

Judged by abundance, this clonotype is medium-sized (0.01 to 0.1%). The V gene is TRBV3-1, the J gene TRBJ2-7; 7 nucleotides agree with TRBD1. This CDR3 is built from 14 residues. J lost 4 bases, V lost 6 bases, and 9 bases had no gene match. Germline CDR1 and CDR2: LGHDT and YNNKEL (reference sequence). Here the CDR3 reads CASSRQGPGYEQYF. The CDR3 DNA reads TGTGCCAGCAGTCGACAGGGCCCGGGGTACGAGCAGTACTTC.

This clonotype has a count of ten or more. V and J are TRBV12-3 or TRBV12-4 and TRBJ2-3, with a possible D match to TRBD2 (6 bases). V gave up 5 bases and J gave up 0 bases, with 9 bases separating them. The CDR3 has 14 amino acids. Written as DNA, the CDR3 is TGTGCCAGCAGTACCGGGACTAGCACAGATACGCAGTATTTT. It specifies CASSTGTSTDTQYF.

The chain carries TRBV6-5 and TRBJ1-2; 8 bases align to TRBD1. Germline values: CDR1 MNHEY, CDR2 SVGAGI. Unmatched junction bases numbered 19, after V lost 0 bases and J lost 7 bases. This CDR3 has 19 residues. In DNA form, the CDR3 reads TGTGCCAGCAGTTACTCCGGACAGGGATGGCAGCTAGTGATTGGTGGCTACACCTTC. This sequence encodes CASSYSGQGWQLVIGGYTF.

This clonotype was observed many times. The chain is built from TRBV6-5 and TRBJ1-1; the match to TRBD1 covers 9 bases. CDR1 MNHEY and CDR2 SVGAGI come from the germline V gene. The CDR3 totals 13 residues. With V trimmed by 6 bases and J by 7 bases, 6 bases remained unmatched. Here the CDR3 DNA reads TGTGCCAGCAGAGTGGACAGGGGCATTGAAGCTTTCTTT. This translates into CASRVDRGIEAFF.

This clonotype was counted ten times or more. The chain combines TRBV4-1 with TRBJ1-1, with D tentatively TRBD1 (6 bases). Trimming removed 5 bases at V and 0 bases at J, with 16 bases between. The CDR3 loop spans 16 amino acids. CDR1 and CDR2 from the germline V gene are MGHRA and YSYEKL. CDR3 loop: CASSFHPQGLNTEAFF. In DNA form, the CDR3 reads TGCGCCAGCAGCTTCCACCCACAGGGACTGAACACTGAAGCTTTCTTT.

There are many counts of this clonotype. CDR3: CASSPGQVGYTF. The CDR3 DNA reads TGTGCCAGCTCACCCGGACAGGTTGGCTACACCTTC. V is TRBV18 and J is TRBJ1-2; 7 bases align to TRBD1. V lost 3 bases and J lost 7; bases outside the gene matches: 2. CDR3 length equals 12 residues. Germline values: CDR1 KGHSH, CDR2 LQKENI. Full variable domain (rest looked up from reference TRBV18 and TRBJ1-2): NAGVMQNPRHLVRRRGQEARLRCSPMKGHSHVYWYRQLPEEGLKFMVYLQKENIIDESGMPKERFSAEFPKEGPSILRIQQVVRGDSAAYFCASSPGQVGYTFGSGTRLTVV.

This clonotype occurred a few times. The gene calls are TRBV5-4 and TRBJ1-3, with D hard to call. CDR1 is SGHNT and CDR2 is YYREEE in the germline V gene (reference sequence). V shed 1 base and J shed 8 bases, with 10 bases lying between them. This CDR3 spans 13 amino acids. CDR3: CASSLWGAHTIYF. CDR3 coding DNA: TGTGCCAGCAGCTTGTGGGGAGCACACACCATATATTTT.

The J gene is TRBJ2-1, the V gene TRBV5-6; 9 bases map to TRBD2. Germline-derived CDR1 and CDR2 are SGHDT and YYEEEE. V lost 2 bases to trimming and J lost 13 bases; unmatched junction nucleotides: 7. The CDR3 consists of 13 residues. CDR3 sequence (DNA): TGTGCCAGCAGCTTACCTCCTAGCGGGGCACAGTTCTTC. It yields the protein CASSLPPSGAQFF.

This clonotype showed up many times. The chain combines TRBV28 with TRBJ1-6; no reliable D call. The V gene's germline CDR1 is MDHEN and CDR2 SYDVKM. V lost 6 bases to trimming and J lost 1 base, with 10 bases between them. The CDR3 length is 15 residues. CDR3 loop: CASRPPGSYNSPLHF. The CDR3 DNA reads as TGTGCCAGCAGGCCCCCGGGGTCCTATAATTCACCCCTCCACTTT.

This clonotype was seen only a few times. One junction end does not reproduce the germline sequence, and a read error may be involved. The V gene is TRBV30, the J gene TRBJ2-3; 11 bases are a match to TRBD1. Germline V gives CDR1 GTSNPN, CDR2 SVGIG (reference sequence). The CDR3 has 14 amino acids. The CDR3 region is CACGTGGNTDTRYF. The CDR3, as DNA: TGTGCCTGTGGGACAGGGGGAAATACAGATACGCGGTATTTT.

This clonotype showed up just a few times. V usage is TRBV3-1 and J usage is TRBJ2-3; tentatively, D is TRBD2 (6 bases). In germline, CDR1 is LGHDT, CDR2 YNNKEL (reference sequence). Trimming took 2 bases from V and 6 from J, leaving 12 bases between them. This CDR3 is 14 amino acids long. The CDR3 region is CASSQPGSWDTQYF. CDR3 bases: TGTGCCAGCAGCCAACCCGGGAGTTGGGATACGCAGTATTTT.

By share, this clonotype ranks as medium-sized. This sequence joins TRBV7-6 and TRBJ2-3; no clear D gene. The germline V gene has CDR1 SGHVS and CDR2 FNYEAQ. The CDR3 is made up of 15 amino acids. V lost 5 bases to trimming and J lost 1 base, with 13 bases between them. This CDR3 is CASSPTGVRTDTQYF. CDR3 DNA: TGTGCCAGCAGCCCTACCGGAGTCCGCACAGATACGCAGTATTTT.